The clone carrying this T cell receptor (beta chain) showed up many times. A library of TCRbeta sequences, prepared with unique molecular identifiers, was generated. TCRdb re-called the PCR reads through MiXCR, storing one row per CDR3 protein. Among 700,000 or so distinct CDR3 sequences listed, about 12% were seen once. This sample is part of a study of T-cell reconstitution after alpha-beta-depleted transplantation in children. The CDR3 loop spans 15 amino acids. The germline gives CDR1 SGHRS, CDR2 YFSETQ. Trimming cost V 7 bases and J 6 bases; bases outside gene matches: 14. The source was PBMCs, collected before TCRalphabeta/CD19-depleted stem cell transplant. The TCR was taken from a girl aged 2 to 10 with congenital amegakaryocytic thrombocytopenia, due to receive a stem cell transplant. This chain joins TRBV5-1 and TRBJ1-2, with 8 bases aligning to TRBD1. The CDR3 coding sequence is TGCGCCAGCGCGCTGCAGACAGGGGTAGTAGATGGCTACACCTTC. Its translation: CASALQTGVVDGYTF.